What follows are 10 T cell receptor beta chains derived from one specimen sequenced in a study of regulatory T cells in long-lasting Graves disease. To make TCR beta libraries, researchers used iRepertoire HTBI primers and Arm-PCR of CDR3 regions. TCRdb re-called the multiplex PCR reads through MiXCR, storing one row per CDR3 protein. The data show a few hundred thousand distinct CDR3 sequences, about 15% seen once. Sample time point: newly diagnosed GD, antithyroid drugs for less than 3 months. TCR sequences were obtained from RNA taken from PBMCs. This sample was shared with a second study, whose subject was T cells in Graves' hyperthyroidism and ophthalmopathy.

The material sequenced was peripheral blood mononuclear cells (PBMCs), taken at new diagnosis, from a patient treated with antithyroid drugs. These receptor sequences come from a woman in her thirties or forties with Graves disease.

In its sample, this clonotype was seen once. The chain is built from TRBV12-3 or TRBV12-4 and TRBJ2-1; D not resolved. The CDR3 is 13 amino acids. V lost 4 bases and J lost 8, with 12 bases in between. CDR3 region: CASSSARRDEQFF. The CDR3, as DNA: TGTGCCAGCAGTTCGGCGCGTCGGGATGAGCAGTTCTTC.

This clonotype was recorded a few times. The chain links TRBV6-1 to TRBJ2-1, with TRBD1 as a possible D gene (6 bases). Germline values: CDR1 MNHNS, CDR2 SASEGT. Trimming took off 7 bases at V and 0 bases at J, with 16 bases between the two ends. This CDR3 region has 16 residues. This chain's CDR3 is CASNTGTGDSYNEQFF. CDR3 DNA: TGTGCCAGCAATACAGGGACCGGAGACTCCTACAATGAGCAGTTCTTC.

The chain recombines TRBV2 with TRBJ2-7, with TRBD1 matching over 7 bases. The DNA matches TRBJ2-1 better at its end, which makes the J call doubtful. The length of the CDR3 is 15 residues. In germline, CDR1 is SNHLY, CDR2 FYNNEI. CDR3 residues: CASSEDPGGHNEQFF. The CDR3 coding sequence is TGTGCCAGCAGTGAGGATCCAGGGGGACACAATGAGCAGTTCTTC.

This clonotype came up many times. The V call is TRBV28, the J call TRBJ2-7; maybe TRBD1 (6 bases). V was shortened by 6 bases and J by 6 bases, with 18 bases between the two germline ends. The CDR3 totals 14 residues. Germline-derived CDR1 and CDR2 are MDHEN and SYDVKM. The CDR3 DNA follows: TGTGCCAGCAGCAGTTTAGTACCAGGGGCCGAGCAGTACTTC. Encoded protein: CASSSLVPGAEQYF.

At least ten counts were recorded for this clonotype. The gene calls are TRBV15 and TRBJ1-2; TRBD1 aligns across 7 bases. This CDR3 comprises 14 residues. The V and J ends lost 1 base and 7 bases, in that order; junction bases with no gene match: 6. The germline V gene has CDR1 LNHNV and CDR2 YYDKDF (reference sequence). CDR3 in amino acids: CATSRGQGYFGYTF. CDR3 in DNA: TGTGCCACCAGCAGAGGACAGGGTTATTTTGGCTACACCTTC.

There are many counts of this clonotype. The genes are TRBV28 and TRBJ1-5; D call uncertain. V was clipped by 2 bases and J by 5 bases, with 10 bases between them. This CDR3 has 14 residues. Germline CDR1 and CDR2: MDHEN and SYDVKM. CDR3 in amino acids: CASSLEGYDQPQHF. The CDR3 DNA reads TGTGCCAGCAGTTTAGAGGGTTATGATCAGCCCCAGCATTTT.

Ten or more counts support this clonotype. The chain uses TRBV29-1 and TRBJ1-4; 9 bases map to TRBD1. Germline values: CDR1 SQVTM, CDR2 ANQGSEA. V lost 7 bases to trimming and J lost 8 bases; unmatched junction nucleotides: 8. The length of the CDR3 is 13 residues. CDR3 coding DNA: TGCAGCGCCCGACAGGGGGGCAAGGAAAAACTGTTTTTT. Translating it yields CSARQGGKEKLFF. Looking up the rest from reference TRBV29-1 and TRBJ1-4 gives the full variable domain: SAVISQKPSRDICQRGTSLTIQCQVDSQVTMMFWYRQQPGQSLTLIATANQGSEATYESGFVIDKFPISRPNLTFSTLTVSNMSPEDSSIYLCSARQGGKEKLFFGSGTQLSVL.

V and J are TRBV7-9 and TRBJ2-5, with 7 bases matching TRBD1. The junction had 11 bases not matched to a gene; V was cut back by 7 bases and J by 3 bases. The CDR3 loop spans 15 amino acids. The germline V gene encodes CDR1 SEHNR and CDR2 FQNEAQ (reference sequence). The CDR3 sequence is CASISTSGTEETQYF. The DNA for the CDR3 is TGTGCCAGCATCTCCACCTCCGGGACAGAAGAGACCCAGTACTTC.

This clonotype was picked up many times. This chain links TRBV27 with TRBJ2-5; 7 bases line up with TRBD1. The trim removed 9 bases at V and 2 bases at J, leaving 6 bases unmatched. The CDR3 sequence is 13 residues long. Per the germline V gene, CDR1 is MNHEY and CDR2 is SMNVEV (reference sequence). The CDR3 DNA follows: TGTGCCAGTAAGGGGGCAGGGCAAGAGACCCAGTACTTC. Residues: CASKGAGQETQYF.

This clonotype showed up many times. This chain uses TRBV11-2 with TRBJ2-3; 8 positions agree with TRBD2. Trimming removed 1 base from V and 5 bases from J; junction bases left unmatched: 8. The CDR3 extends over 16 amino acids. CDR1 and CDR2 (germline): SGHAT, FQNNGV. The CDR3 DNA follows: TGTGCCAGCAGCTTAGTGATACGGGGGGGGAGAGATACGCAGTATTTT. Translation gives CASSLVIRGGRDTQYF.